This entry lists 18 T cell receptor beta chains sequenced from one sample in a study of response to subunit inactivated influenza vaccine. TCRdb reanalysed the RT-PCR reads using MiXCR and keeps one entry per CDR3 protein. The sample holds approximately 310,000 distinct CDR3 sequences, 21% seen once. The sample consisted of PBMCs from blood, taken around 22 months after vaccination. The receptor source for this set is a man aged 50 to 69 who received an inactivated influenza vaccine.

This clonotype has a handful of counts. The genes are TRBV4-1 and TRBJ1-5; weak D call: TRBD1 (5 bases). CDR3 length equals 15 residues. CDR1 and CDR2 (germline): MGHRA, YSYEKL. V lost 6 bases, J lost 0 bases, and 12 bases lay in between. CDR3 loop: CASSPQGFSNQPQHF. CDR3 bases: TGCGCCAGCAGTCCTCAGGGTTTTAGCAATCAGCCCCAGCATTTT.

This clonotype has just a few counts. The chain is built from TRBV6-2 or TRBV6-3 and TRBJ2-1; D not certain. CDR1 and CDR2 (germline): MNHEY, SVGEGT. The CDR3 spans 14 residues. The germline V and J ends were trimmed by 8 bases and 1 base, with 12 bases remaining between them. CDR3 sequence (DNA): TGTGCCAGCCGACGGGTTAATTCCTACAATGAGCAGTTCTTC. It specifies CASRRVNSYNEQFF.

The table lists this clonotype with a count of one. The V and J genes are TRBV12-3 or TRBV12-4 and TRBJ1-1, with D possibly being TRBD1 (6 bases). V was shortened by 3 bases and J by 8 bases, with 13 bases between the two germline ends. The CDR3 is 13 amino acids. In nucleotides, the CDR3 is TGTGCCAGCAGTTTGGTGGGACAAATGGAAGCTTTCTTT. It specifies CASSLVGQMEAFF.

This clonotype has a handful of counts. This chain connects TRBV6-1 to TRBJ2-7; D is ambiguous. The germline CDR1 and CDR2 sequences are MNHNS and SASEGT. The length of the CDR3 is 17 residues. Between the trimmed V and J ends, which lost 2 bases and 4 bases, there was a span of 21 bases. The CDR3 DNA follows: TGTGCCAGCAGTGAATCCGCCGGACCGAACCGATATTACGAGCAGTACTTC. It encodes CASSESAGPNRYYEQYF.

This chain joins TRBV6-1 and TRBJ1-6; D ambiguous. The germline gives CDR1 MNHNS, CDR2 SASEGT. V was cut by 6 bases and J by 6 bases, with 15 bases left in between. The CDR3 runs 15 residues. CDR3 bases: TGTGCCAGCAGAACACCCAGTAGACCTAATTCACCCCTCCACTTT. It is translated as CASRTPSRPNSPLHF.

This clonotype was seen at least ten times. The chain recombines TRBV29-1 with TRBJ1-2, with 7 bases matching TRBD1. J gave up 8 bases and V 4 bases, and 7 bases lay outside the gene matches. The germline gives CDR1 SQVTM, CDR2 ANQGSEA. This CDR3 has 12 amino acids. The CDR3 DNA follows: TGCAGCGTTGCGACAGGGATGGGAGGCTACACCTTC. It codes for CSVATGMGGYTF.

This chain connects TRBV4-2 to TRBJ2-1; D is unclear. The CDR3 sequence is 13 residues long. Trimming took 6 bases from V and 4 from J, leaving 10 bases between them. Looked up from germline, CDR1 is LGHNA and CDR2 is YNFKEQ. The CDR3 protein is CASSQDLYNEQFF. CDR3 coding DNA: TGTGCCAGCAGTCAGGACCTGTACAATGAGCAGTTCTTC.

The chain uses TRBV12-3 or TRBV12-4 and TRBJ2-5, with D unresolved. V lost 0 bases and J lost 8, with 19 bases in between. This CDR3 is 16 amino acids long. The CDR3 sequence is CASSLASVTTTITQYF. The CDR3 DNA is TGTGCCAGCAGTTTAGCTAGTGTAACTACGACGATAACCCAGTACTTC.

A few counts support this clonotype. The rearrangement uses TRBV5-1 and TRBJ1-5; 8 bases line up with TRBD1. From germline, CDR1 is SGHRS and CDR2 YFSETQ. The CDR3 loop spans 16 amino acids. After removal of 0 bases from V and 7 bases from J, the junction contained 9 bases not matched to a gene. In DNA, the CDR3 is TGCGCCAGCAGCTTGGAGGGGACAGGTTATGGGCAGCCCCAGCATTTT. It is translated as CASSLEGTGYGQPQHF.

For this clonotype: Its ends do not fully match the called genes, so a read error is possible. The rearrangement uses TRBV7-7 and TRBJ2-1, with TRBD2 matching 10 bases. Germline CDR1 is SSHAT and CDR2 is FNYEAQ (reference sequence). The CDR3 has 16 amino acids. The CDR3 region has the DNA TGTGCTAGCAGCGTCACTAGCGGGGTTCTGTACAATGAGCAGTTCTTC. Amino acids: CASSVTSGVLYNEQFF.

This clonotype has more than one count but fewer than ten. The chain couples TRBV19 to TRBJ1-2, with D hard to call. Per the germline V gene, CDR1 is LNHDA and CDR2 is SQIVND (reference sequence). V was trimmed by 6 bases and J by 4 bases, leaving 6 bases between them. The CDR3 covers 11 residues. CDR3 in DNA: TGTGCCAGTAGAATATCCTATGGCTACACCTTC. Translating it yields CASRISYGYTF.

The rearrangement uses TRBV7-2 and TRBJ2-3; D gene ambiguous. Germline CDR1 is SGHTA and CDR2 is FQGNSA. Between the trimmed V and J ends, which lost 2 bases and 5 bases, there was a span of 8 bases. CDR3 length: 13 residues. The CDR3 DNA reads as TGTGCCAGCAGCTTACAAGGCGGAGATACGCAGTATTTT. Its protein product is CASSLQGGDTQYF.

This clonotype was counted many times. The CDR3 loop reads CASRASNQPQHF. In nucleotides, the CDR3 is TGTGCCAGCAGAGCATCTAATCAGCCCCAGCATTTT. This chain uses TRBV6-6 with TRBJ1-5; D unresolved. Trimming took off 6 bases at V and 4 bases at J, with 7 bases between the two ends. This CDR3 region has 12 residues. Per germline, CDR1 MNHNY and CDR2 SVGAGI (reference sequence).

The gene calls are TRBV20-1 and TRBJ1-5; a possible D gene is TRBD1 (5 bases). Germline V gene sequence: CDR1 DFQATT, CDR2 SNEGSKA (reference sequence). CDR3 length: 14 amino acids. Trimming took off 6 bases at V and 3 bases at J, with 15 bases between the two ends. The CDR3 protein is CSAKGGGNNQPQHF. The DNA for the CDR3 is TGCAGTGCCAAGGGCGGGGGGAACAATCAGCCCCAGCATTTT.

The V call is TRBV7-2, the J call TRBJ2-2; D gene ambiguous. V gave up 7 bases and J gave up 3 bases, with 18 bases separating them. The CDR3 contains 16 residues. The germline gives CDR1 SGHTA, CDR2 FQGNSA. CDR3 residues: CASTLDGSAYTGELFF. In DNA form, the CDR3 reads TGTGCCAGCACCCTAGATGGATCAGCATACACCGGGGAGCTGTTTTTT.

V and J are TRBV6-2 or TRBV6-3 and TRBJ2-1, with TRBD2 matching over 9 bases. Germline assignment: CDR1 MNHEY and CDR2 SVGEGT. The CDR3 length is 17 residues. Trimming at V came to 0 bases and at J to 8 bases, leaving 11 bases not matched to a gene. In nucleotides, the CDR3 is TGTGCCAGCAGTTACTCGAAGTTTGGTAGCGGGAGTCATGAGCAGTTCTTC. The encoded protein is CASSYSKFGSGSHEQFF.

The chain recombines TRBV12-3 or TRBV12-4 with TRBJ1-2; TRBD1 might be the D (5 bases). The CDR3 length is 13 residues. V was pared by 0 bases and J by 8 bases, with 10 bases between. The CDR3 region is CASSLAQGAGYTF. The CDR3 DNA follows: TGTGCCAGCAGTTTAGCGCAGGGTGCGGGCTACACCTTC.

The V call is TRBV6-5, the J call TRBJ1-4; maybe TRBD1 (6 bases). The CDR3 length is 14 residues. Germline lookup yields CDR1 MNHEY and CDR2 SVGAGI. Trimming stripped 2 bases from V and 12 bases from J, with 16 bases between. The DNA for the CDR3 is TGTGCCAGCAGTTACGTTCAGGGGTTAGGAGAACTGTTTTTT. Its translation is CASSYVQGLGELFF.